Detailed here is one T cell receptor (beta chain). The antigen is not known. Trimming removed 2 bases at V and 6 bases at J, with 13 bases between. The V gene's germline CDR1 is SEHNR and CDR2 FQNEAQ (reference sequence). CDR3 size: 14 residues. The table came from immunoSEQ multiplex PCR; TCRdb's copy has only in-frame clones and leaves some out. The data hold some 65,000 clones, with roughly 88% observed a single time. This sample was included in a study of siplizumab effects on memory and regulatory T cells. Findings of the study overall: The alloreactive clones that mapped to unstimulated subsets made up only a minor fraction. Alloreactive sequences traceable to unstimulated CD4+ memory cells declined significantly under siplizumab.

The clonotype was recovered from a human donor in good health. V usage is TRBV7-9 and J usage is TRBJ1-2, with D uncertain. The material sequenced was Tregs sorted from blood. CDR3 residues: CASSLYDTRHGYTF. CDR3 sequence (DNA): TGTGCCAGCAGCTTATATGACACACGGCATGGCTACACCTTC. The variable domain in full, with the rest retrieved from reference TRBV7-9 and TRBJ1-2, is DTGVSQNPRHKITKRGQNVTFRCDPISEHNRLYWYRQTLGQGPEFLTYFQNEAQLEKSRLLSDRFSAERPKGSFSTLEIQRTEQGDSAMYLCASSLYDTRHGYTFGSGTRLTVV.